A selection of T cell receptor beta chains follows, all from one sample in a study of PD-L1 blockade in urothelial cancer. Assay used: immunoSEQ multiplex PCR; TCRdb lists only in-frame clones, some missing. The table lists 95,000 or so clones, roughly 84% of them singletons. The sample here was PBMCs, taken around atezolizumab (anti-PD-L1) treatment. The receptor set was obtained from a man aged 55 to 70 with urothelial cancer. The CDR3 runs from the conserved cysteine through the conserved F or W. The D gene is left open where the match is weak. For some rows the clone size is stated as once, few or many, or as a class when expanded; others skip it.

CDR3 protein: CASSYTNGELFF
CDR3 DNA: TGTGCCAGCAGTTACACTAACGGGGAGCTGTTTTTT
J gene: TRBJ2-2
V gene: TRBV6-5
D gene: .
clone size: .

CDR3 protein: CASSFRLAGEIEQFF
CDR3 DNA: TGTGCCAGCAGCTTTCGACTAGCGGGAGAGATTGAGCAGTTCTTC
J gene: TRBJ2-1
V gene: TRBV7-2
D gene: TRBD2
clone size: .

CDR3 protein: CASSLRPTGTGAYEQYF
CDR3 DNA: TGTGCCAGCAGTTTAAGGCCGACTGGGACAGGGGCCTACGAGCAGTACTTC
J gene: TRBJ2-7
V gene: TRBV27
D gene: TRBD1
clone size: .

CDR3 protein: CASSSKRGGNNEQFF
CDR3 DNA: TGTGCCAGCAGCTCTAAGCGGGGGGGTAACAATGAGCAGTTCTTC
J gene: TRBJ2-1
V gene: TRBV9
D gene: TRBD2
clone size: .

CDR3 protein: CASSVEGQGPETQYF
CDR3 DNA: TGTGCCAGCAGCGTAGAGGGACAGGGGCCAGAGACCCAGTACTTC
J gene: TRBJ2-5
V gene: TRBV9
D gene: TRBD1
clone size: once

CDR3 protein: CSALSFGAGEQYF
CDR3 DNA: TGCAGCGCCTTGTCCTTCGGGGCGGGGGAGCAGTACTTC
J gene: TRBJ2-7
V gene: TRBV29-1
D gene: .
clone size: .

CDR3 protein: CASSLPDRLNSPLHF
CDR3 DNA: TGTGCCAGCAGCTTGCCGGACAGGTTGAATTCACCCCTCCACTTT
J gene: TRBJ1-6
V gene: TRBV11-3
D gene: TRBD1
clone size: .

CDR3 protein: CASSLAQETQYF
CDR3 DNA: TGTGCCAGCAGCTTAGCGCAGGAGACCCAGTACTTC
J gene: TRBJ2-5
V gene: TRBV7-6
D gene: .
clone size: .

CDR3 protein: CASSRGTWDYEQYF
CDR3 DNA: TGCGCCAGCAGCCGGGGGACATGGGACTACGAGCAGTACTTC
J gene: TRBJ2-7
V gene: TRBV4-3
D gene: .
clone size: .

CDR3 protein: CASSLPEGGPDTQYF
CDR3 DNA: TGTGCCAGCAGTCTCCCTGAGGGAGGGCCAGATACGCAGTATTTT
J gene: TRBJ2-3
V gene: TRBV6-5
D gene: TRBD2
clone size: .

CDR3 protein: CASSLTGDTGELFF
CDR3 DNA: TGTGCCAGCAGCTTAACGGGGGACACCGGGGAGCTGTTTTTT
J gene: TRBJ2-2
V gene: TRBV7-6
D gene: .
clone size: .

CDR3 protein: CASSSGTLSYNEQFF
CDR3 DNA: TGCGCCAGCAGCTCAGGAACGCTCTCCTACAATGAGCAGTTCTTC
J gene: TRBJ2-1
V gene: TRBV5-1
D gene: .
clone size: .

CDR3 protein: CASSPSQGAGYTF
CDR3 DNA: TGTGCCAGCTCACCATCGCAGGGGGCGGGCTACACCTTC
J gene: TRBJ1-2
V gene: TRBV18
D gene: TRBD1
clone size: .

CDR3 protein: CASSLEGRRTNNEQFF
CDR3 DNA: TGTGCCAGCAGTTTAGAGGGTCGAAGGACCAACAATGAGCAGTTCTTC
J gene: TRBJ2-1
V gene: TRBV27
D gene: .
clone size: .

CDR3 protein: CASSIGTGKGSYEQYF
CDR3 DNA: TGTGCCAGCAGTATAGGGACAGGGAAAGGCTCCTACGAGCAGTACTTC
J gene: TRBJ2-7
V gene: TRBV27
D gene: TRBD1
clone size: once

CDR3 protein: CASGKQRNTEAFF
CDR3 DNA: TGTGCCAGCGGCAAACAGAGGAACACTGAAGCTTTCTTT
J gene: TRBJ1-1
V gene: TRBV6-5
D gene: .
clone size: once

CDR3 protein: CASSSPGQPSYEQYF
CDR3 DNA: TGTGCCAGCAGCTCCCCGGGACAGCCCTCCTACGAGCAGTACTTC
J gene: TRBJ2-7
V gene: TRBV5-4
D gene: TRBD1
clone size: .

CDR3 protein: CASGYRQNTEAFF
CDR3 DNA: TGTGCTAGTGGTTACAGGCAGAACACTGAAGCTTTCTTT
J gene: TRBJ1-1
V gene: TRBV12-5
D gene: .
clone size: few

CDR3 protein: CAIRAPLGAGSSYEQYF
CDR3 DNA: TGTGCCATCAGGGCCCCTCTAGGGGCGGGAAGCTCCTACGAGCAGTACTTC
J gene: TRBJ2-7
V gene: TRBV10-3
D gene: .
clone size: .

CDR3 protein: CASSWGQDFYEQYF
CDR3 DNA: TGTGCCAGCAGCTGGGGACAGGACTTCTACGAGCAGTACTTC
J gene: TRBJ2-7
V gene: TRBV6-6
D gene: TRBD1
clone size: .

CDR3 protein: CASLGGIGEAFF
CDR3 DNA: TGTGCCAGCCTCGGGGGTATCGGTGAAGCTTTCTTT
J gene: TRBJ1-1
V gene: TRBV6-5
D gene: .
clone size: .

CDR3 protein: CASSSQGASYEQYF
CDR3 DNA: TGTGCCAGCAGCTCCCAGGGGGCGTCCTACGAGCAGTACTTC
J gene: TRBJ2-7
V gene: TRBV7-8
D gene: TRBD1
clone size: .

CDR3 protein: CAWNSGIRSEQFF
CDR3 DNA: TGTGCCTGGAATAGCGGGATCAGAAGTGAGCAGTTCTTC
J gene: TRBJ2-1
V gene: TRBV30
D gene: TRBD2
clone size: .

CDR3 protein: CASSAGGGARETQYF
CDR3 DNA: TGTGCCAGCAGCGCTGGAGGGGGGGCGCGGGAGACCCAGTACTTC
J gene: TRBJ2-5
V gene: TRBV9
D gene: .
clone size: .

CDR3 protein: CASSFHRDEQYF
CDR3 DNA: TGTGCCAGCAGCTTCCACCGGGACGAGCAGTACTTC
J gene: TRBJ2-7
V gene: TRBV11-1
D gene: .
clone size: .

CDR3 protein: CACPGLAEYNEQFF
CDR3 DNA: TGTGCCTGCCCCGGACTAGCGGAGTACAATGAGCAGTTCTTC
J gene: TRBJ2-1
V gene: TRBV30
D gene: TRBD2
clone size: once

CDR3 protein: CASSTGTFFRLFF
CDR3 DNA: TGTGCCAGCAGCACAGGGACCTTCTTTAGACTGTTTTTT
J gene: TRBJ1-4
V gene: TRBV27
D gene: .
clone size: .

CDR3 protein: CASSRTGFTDTQYF
CDR3 DNA: TGTGCCAGCAGTCGGACAGGGTTCACAGATACGCAGTATTTT
J gene: TRBJ2-3
V gene: TRBV2
D gene: TRBD1
clone size: .

CDR3 protein: CASSVGLAGGGQETQYF
CDR3 DNA: TGTGCCAGCAGCGTGGGACTAGCGGGGGGGGGACAAGAGACCCAGTACTTC
J gene: TRBJ2-5
V gene: TRBV9
D gene: TRBD2
clone size: .

CDR3 protein: CASSTPGLRNEKLFF
CDR3 DNA: TGTGCCAGCAGCACCCCGGGACTCCGTAATGAAAAACTGTTTTTT
J gene: TRBJ1-4
V gene: TRBV21-1
D gene: .
clone size: .

CDR3 protein: CASSLGTNNYGYTF
CDR3 DNA: TGCGCCAGCAGCTTGGGGACTAATAACTATGGCTACACCTTC
J gene: TRBJ1-2
V gene: TRBV5-1
D gene: .
clone size: .

CDR3 protein: CASSEESPGANEKLFF
CDR3 DNA: TGTGCCAGCAGTGAAGAGAGCCCCGGAGCTAATGAAAAACTGTTTTTT
J gene: TRBJ1-4
V gene: TRBV6-1
D gene: .
clone size: .

CDR3 protein: CASSLGAGYGYTF
CDR3 DNA: TGCGCCAGCAGCTTGGGGGCTGGCTATGGCTACACCTTC
J gene: TRBJ1-2
V gene: TRBV5-1
D gene: .
clone size: .

CDR3 protein: CASSTSGGQTQYF
CDR3 DNA: TGCGCCAGCAGTACAAGCGGGGGACAGACCCAGTACTTC
J gene: TRBJ2-5
V gene: TRBV10-1
D gene: TRBD2
clone size: .

CDR3 protein: CASSQGRNTGELFF
CDR3 DNA: TGCGCCAGCAGCCAGGGGAGAAACACCGGGGAGCTGTTTTTT
J gene: TRBJ2-2
V gene: TRBV5-1
D gene: .
clone size: .

CDR3 protein: CASSVRLAGEADTQYF
CDR3 DNA: TGTGCCAGCAGCGTCCGACTAGCGGGAGAGGCAGATACGCAGTATTTT
J gene: TRBJ2-3
V gene: TRBV9
D gene: TRBD2
clone size: .

CDR3 protein: CASSHQTSGGLGEQYF
CDR3 DNA: TGCGCCAGCAGCCACCAGACTAGCGGTGGATTGGGCGAGCAGTACTTC
J gene: TRBJ2-7
V gene: TRBV5-1
D gene: TRBD2
clone size: .

CDR3 protein: CASSSGQDPDTQYF
CDR3 DNA: TGCGCCAGCAGCTCCGGACAGGACCCAGATACGCAGTATTTT
J gene: TRBJ2-3
V gene: TRBV5-1
D gene: TRBD1
clone size: .

CDR3 protein: CASSGSLAGGYNEQFF
CDR3 DNA: TGTGCCAGCAGTGGCTCACTAGCGGGAGGGTACAATGAGCAGTTCTTC
J gene: TRBJ2-1
V gene: TRBV25-1
D gene: TRBD2
clone size: .

CDR3 protein: CASSYLAGGPTDTQYF
CDR3 DNA: TGTGCCAGCAGTTATTTAGCGGGAGGGCCGACAGATACGCAGTATTTT
J gene: TRBJ2-3
V gene: TRBV2
D gene: TRBD2
clone size: .

CDR3 protein: CARSFGHHYEQYF
CDR3 DNA: TGTGCCAGAAGCTTTGGCCACCACTACGAGCAGTACTTC
J gene: TRBJ2-7
V gene: TRBV5-3
D gene: .
clone size: few

CDR3 protein: CASARGGYTF
CDR3 DNA: TGTGCCAGCGCAAGGGGGGGCTACACCTTC
J gene: TRBJ1-2
V gene: TRBV6-6
D gene: .
clone size: .

CDR3 protein: CASSLSGSTDTQYF
CDR3 DNA: TGCGCCAGCAGCTTGTCGGGGAGCACAGATACGCAGTATTTT
J gene: TRBJ2-3
V gene: TRBV5-1
D gene: .
clone size: .